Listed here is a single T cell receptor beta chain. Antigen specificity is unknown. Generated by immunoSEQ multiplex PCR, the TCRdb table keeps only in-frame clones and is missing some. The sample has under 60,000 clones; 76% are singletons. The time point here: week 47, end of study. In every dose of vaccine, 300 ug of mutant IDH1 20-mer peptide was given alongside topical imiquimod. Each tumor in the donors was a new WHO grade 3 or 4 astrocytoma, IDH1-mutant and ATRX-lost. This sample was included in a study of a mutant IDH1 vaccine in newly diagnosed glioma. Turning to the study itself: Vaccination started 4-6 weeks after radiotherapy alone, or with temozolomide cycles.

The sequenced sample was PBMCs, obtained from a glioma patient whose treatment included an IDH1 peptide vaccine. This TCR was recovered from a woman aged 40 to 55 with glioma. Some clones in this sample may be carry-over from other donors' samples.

The CDR3 nucleotides read TGTGCCAGCAGCGCAGTTCAGCGGGGGCCCCTCCCCGGGGAGCTGTTTTTT. This codes for CASSAVQRGPLPGELFF. This sequence joins TRBV9 and TRBJ2-2; 8 bases line up with TRBD2. Germline CDR1 reads SGDLS; CDR2 reads YYNGEE. Trimming took 3 bases from V and 6 from J; bases not matched to a gene: 13. The CDR3 has 17 residues.